This entry lists 4 T cell receptor beta chains sequenced from one sample in a study of T cells after yellow fever vaccination. TCRdb ran MiXCR on the 5' RACE reads and lists one entry per CDR3 protein. Altogether 100,000 to 150,000 distinct CDR3 sequences are present, about 7% being singletons, with the ten largest covering just under 2.5%. Sequencing was performed on CD4+ T cells sorted from PBMCs, taken 10 to 11 days after the first yellow fever vaccination. Receptors originate from a man in his late teens or twenties who received the YFV17D yellow fever vaccine.

This clonotype was counted at least ten times. The J gene is TRBJ2-7, the V gene TRBV27; TRBD2 aligns across 7 bases. The CDR3 runs 15 residues. Germline V gene data show CDR1 as MNHEY and CDR2 as SMNVEV (reference sequence). Unmatched junction bases numbered 14, after V lost 7 bases and J lost 5 bases. As DNA, the CDR3 is TGTGCCAGCAACAAGGCGGGGGTACCGCCTGACGAGCAGTACTTC. Translation gives CASNKAGVPPDEQYF.

This clonotype was found many times. This chain links TRBV20-1 with TRBJ1-1; D is possibly TRBD1 (5 bases). This CDR3 contains 16 residues. The V gene's germline CDR1 is DFQATT and CDR2 SNEGSKA (reference sequence). With 0 bases removed from V and 4 bases from J, the gap between germline ends came to 18 bases. CDR3 in DNA: TGCAGTGCTAGAGATCTCTTTCAGGGATTGGGCACTGAAGCTTTCTTT. Protein sequence: CSARDLFQGLGTEAFF.

This clonotype came up many times. The chain is built from TRBV5-1 and TRBJ1-4, with TRBD1 matching over 7 bases. Germline V CDR1 and CDR2: SGHRS, YFSETQ. This CDR3 comprises 14 residues. The trim removed 3 bases at V and 8 bases at J, leaving 7 bases unmatched. The CDR3 is CASSYREGAEKLFF. In DNA, the CDR3 is TGCGCCAGCAGCTACCGGGAGGGGGCCGAAAAACTGTTTTTT. Full variable domain (missing parts from reference TRBV5-1 and TRBJ1-4): KAGVTQTPRYLIKTRGQQVTLSCSPISGHRSVSWYQQTPGQGLQFLFEYFSETQRNKGNFPGRFSGRQFSNSRSEMNVSTLELGDSALYLCASSYREGAEKLFFGSGTQLSVL.

The sample holds a few counts of this clonotype. The V gene is TRBV7-2, the J gene TRBJ2-3; D is unclear. Looked up from germline, CDR1 is SGHTA and CDR2 is FQGNSA. The CDR3 loop spans 14 amino acids. V lost 5 bases to trimming and J lost 0 bases, with 9 bases between them. The CDR3 sequence is CASSPAVSTDTQYF. The CDR3 region has the DNA TGTGCCAGCAGCCCCGCCGTGAGCACAGATACGCAGTATTTT.